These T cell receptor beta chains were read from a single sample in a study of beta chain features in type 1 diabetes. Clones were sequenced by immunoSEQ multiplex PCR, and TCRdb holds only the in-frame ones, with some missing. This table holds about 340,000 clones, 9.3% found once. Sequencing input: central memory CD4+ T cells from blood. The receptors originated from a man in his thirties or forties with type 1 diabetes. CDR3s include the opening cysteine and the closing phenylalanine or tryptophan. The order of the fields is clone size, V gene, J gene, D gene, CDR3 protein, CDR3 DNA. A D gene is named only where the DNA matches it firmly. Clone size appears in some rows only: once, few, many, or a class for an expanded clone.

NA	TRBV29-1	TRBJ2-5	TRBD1	CSVEFGQGQETQYF	TGCAGCGTTGAGTTCGGACAGGGCCAAGAGACCCAGTACTTC
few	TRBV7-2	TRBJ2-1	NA	CASSPLPGWGEQFF	TGTGCCAGCAGCCCATTACCCGGATGGGGTGAGCAGTTCTTC
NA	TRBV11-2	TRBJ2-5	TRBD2	CASSETSGGRRTQYF	TGTGCCAGCAGCGAGACTAGCGGGGGGAGGAGGACCCAGTACTTC
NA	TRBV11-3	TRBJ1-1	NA	CASSLDRGSTEAFF	TGTGCCAGCAGCTTAGATAGGGGCAGCACTGAAGCTTTCTTT
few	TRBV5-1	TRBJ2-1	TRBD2	CASSLDGTNSYNEQFF	TGCGCCAGCAGCTTGGATGGGACTAACTCCTACAATGAGCAGTTCTTC
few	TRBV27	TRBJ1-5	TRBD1	CASSSEVIGGGSNQPQHF	TGTGCCAGCAGTTCCGAGGTGATAGGGGGCGGTAGCAATCAGCCCCAGCATTTT
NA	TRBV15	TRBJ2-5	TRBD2	CATSRDSGGETQYF	TGTGCCACCAGCAGAGATAGCGGGGGGGAGACCCAGTACTTC
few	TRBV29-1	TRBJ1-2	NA	CSVAGDGGYTF	TGCAGCGTTGCCGGGGACGGGGGCTACACCTTC
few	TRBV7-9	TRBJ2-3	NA	CASSLLRDGEIPYF	TGTGCCAGCAGCTTACTCCGGGACGGGGAGATTCCGTATTTT
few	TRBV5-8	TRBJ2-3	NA	CASSLRGADTQYF	TGTGCCAGCAGCTTAAGAGGGGCAGATACGCAGTATTTT
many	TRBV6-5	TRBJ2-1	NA	CASSYSEVWNEQFF	TGTGCCAGCAGTTACTCTGAGGTTTGGAATGAGCAGTTCTTC
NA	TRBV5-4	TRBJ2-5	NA	CASSRGGRETQYF	TGTGCCAGCAGCCGAGGGGGTCGGGAGACCCAGTACTTC
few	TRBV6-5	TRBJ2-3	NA	CASSYMDTQYF	TGTGCCAGCAGTTACATGGATACGCAGTATTTT
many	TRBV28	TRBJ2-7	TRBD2	CASSPLAGGYEQYF	TGTGCCAGCAGCCCGCTAGCGGGGGGCTACGAGCAGTACTTC
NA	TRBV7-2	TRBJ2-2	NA	CASCPGGTGELFF	TGTGCCAGCTGCCCTGGGGGGACCGGGGAGCTGTTTTTT
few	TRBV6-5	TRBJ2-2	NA	CASSYSLAVAGELFF	TGTGCCAGCAGTTACTCCTTGGCGGTCGCCGGGGAGCTGTTTTTT
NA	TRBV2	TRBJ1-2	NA	CASSEQVGYGYTF	TGTGCCAGCAGTGAGCAGGTTGGGTATGGCTACACCTTC
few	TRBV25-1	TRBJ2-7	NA	CASSEMDDYEQYF	TGTGCCAGCAGTGAAATGGACGATTACGAGCAGTACTTC
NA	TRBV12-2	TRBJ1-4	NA	CASRLYSQGEGEKLFF	TGTGCAAGTCGCTTATATTCACAGGGGGAAGGGGAAAAACTGTTTTTT
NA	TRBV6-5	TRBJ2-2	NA	CAISENRATGELFF	TGTGCCATCAGTGAGAACAGGGCCACCGGGGAGCTGTTTTTT
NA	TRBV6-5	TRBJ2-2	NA	CASRRTDNTGELFF	TGTGCCAGCAGAAGGACTGACAACACCGGGGAGCTGTTTTTT
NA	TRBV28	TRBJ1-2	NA	CASSFPLNYGFGYTF	TGTGCCAGCAGTTTCCCTCTGAACTACGGGTTTGGCTACACCTTC
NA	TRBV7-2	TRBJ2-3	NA	CASSTQADTQYF	TGTGCCAGCAGCACTCAGGCAGATACGCAGTATTTT
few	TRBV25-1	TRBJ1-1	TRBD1	CASSERQGANTEAFF	TGTGCCAGCAGTGAGAGACAGGGTGCAAACACTGAAGCTTTCTTT
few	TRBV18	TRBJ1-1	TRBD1	CASSPRTGETEAFF	TGTGCCAGCTCACCTCGGACAGGGGAGACTGAAGCTTTCTTT
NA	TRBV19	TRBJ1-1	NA	CASSVGLGNTEAFF	TGTGCCAGTAGTGTGGGGCTGGGGAACACTGAAGCTTTCTTT
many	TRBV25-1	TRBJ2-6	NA	CASSESLWRRTPF	TGTGCCAGCAGTGAATCGTTATGGAGGCGAACCCCTTTC
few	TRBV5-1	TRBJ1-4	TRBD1	CASSLLPTGSNEKLFF	TGCGCCAGCAGCTTGTTGCCGACAGGGTCTAATGAAAAACTGTTTTTT
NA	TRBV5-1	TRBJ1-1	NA	CASSFQDANTEAFF	TGCGCCAGCAGCTTCCAGGACGCGAACACTGAAGCTTTCTTT
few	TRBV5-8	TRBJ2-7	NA	CASSLITDAYEQYF	TGTGCCAGCAGCTTGATAACGGATGCCTACGAGCAGTACTTC
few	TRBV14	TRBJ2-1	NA	CASSPGQYNEQFF	TGTGCCAGCAGCCCGGGGCAGTACAATGAGCAGTTCTTC
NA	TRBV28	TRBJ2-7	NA	CASSLKLFEQYF	TGTGCCAGCAGTTTAAAGCTGTTCGAGCAGTACTTC
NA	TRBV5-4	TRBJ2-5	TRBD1	CASSIGQAEETQYF	TGTGCCAGCAGCATCGGACAGGCAGAAGAGACCCAGTACTTC
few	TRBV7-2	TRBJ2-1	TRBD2	CASSLGLAGTNEQFF	TGTGCCAGCAGCTTAGGACTAGCGGGTACCAATGAGCAGTTCTTC
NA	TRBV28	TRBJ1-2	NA	CASSLPGEGGGYTF	TGTGCCAGCAGTTTACCCGGGGAGGGAGGAGGCTACACCTTC
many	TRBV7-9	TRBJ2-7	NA	CASSEGRNFEQYF	TGTGCCAGCAGCGAGGGACGGAATTTCGAGCAGTACTTC
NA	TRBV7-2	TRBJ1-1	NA	CASSTYLRGLAEAFF	TGTGCCAGCAGCACGTACCTGCGTGGATTGGCTGAAGCTTTCTTT
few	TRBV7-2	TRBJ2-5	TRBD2	CASSPGRVTSGTQYF	TGTGCCAGCAGCCCAGGGCGGGTGACTAGCGGGACCCAGTACTTC
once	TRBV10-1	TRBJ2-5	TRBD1	CASSKGQTQETQYF	TGCGCCAGCAGTAAGGGACAGACCCAAGAGACCCAGTACTTC
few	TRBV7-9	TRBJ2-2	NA	CASSLTNGNTGELFF	TGTGCCAGCAGCTTAACCAACGGGAACACCGGGGAGCTGTTTTTT
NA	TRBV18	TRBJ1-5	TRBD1	CASSRGTGNDGQPQHF	TGTGCCAGCTCACGTGGGACAGGTAACGACGGTCAGCCCCAGCATTTT